Below are 29 T cell receptor beta chains sequenced from a single sample in a study of identical twins (dated by TCRdb to 2015 to 2016). Library method: 5' RACE. The instrument given in TCRdb is Illumina HiSeq 2000. TCRdb cleaned the public reads at Q25 with fastp, built clones with MiXCR and kept in-frame beta chains. For every CDR3 protein sequence, its rows merge into one entry that carries the most common genes and DNA. The sample table shows more than 650,000 distinct CDR3 sequences, and around 6% are seen once. Approximately 1.6% of the sample lies in the top ten. Sequenced material: naive T cells sorted from blood. Taken with the paper, the label for cell subset or site translates to: cells isolated with a human naive T-cell isolation kit. The receptors originated from a man aged 18 to 29 in good health.

The table lists this clonotype with many counts. The genes are TRBV29-1 and TRBJ2-5; D is perhaps TRBD1 (6 bases). The CDR3 runs to 12 residues. Germline V gene lookup returns CDR1 SQVTM and CDR2 ANQGSEA. Trimming pared 4 bases from V and 4 bases from J, leaving 10 bases between. CDR3 amino acids: CSVGEGGETQYF. The CDR3 DNA reads as TGCAGCGTTGGGGAAGGGGGAGAGACCCAGTACTTC.

This clonotype has a handful of counts. This sequence joins TRBV7-9 and TRBJ2-1; D perhaps matches TRBD1 (5 bases). Trimming cost V 1 base and J 1 base, with 11 bases left between them. Germline V CDR1 and CDR2: SEHNR, FQNEAQ (reference sequence). The CDR3 extends over 16 amino acids. The CDR3 DNA sequence: TGTGCCAGCAGCTTAGTACAGGCTGTATCCTACAATGAGCAGTTCTTC. This gives the protein CASSLVQAVSYNEQFF.

This clonotype came up a few times. This chain links TRBV29-1 with TRBJ2-5; D is unclear. Between the trimmed V and J ends, which lost 6 bases and 4 bases, there was a span of 6 bases. Per germline, CDR1 SQVTM and CDR2 ANQGSEA. There are 10 residues in the CDR3. The CDR3 region has the DNA TGCAGCGTACGGCTAGAGACCCAGTACTTC. Its translation: CSVRLETQYF.

V gene TRBV5-1 combines with J gene TRBJ2-3; D is perhaps TRBD1 (5 bases). Trimming removed 4 bases at V and 1 base at J, with 13 bases between. Germline V gene lookup returns CDR1 SGHRS and CDR2 YFSETQ. CDR3 length: 15 residues. The CDR3 DNA is TGCGCCAGCAGCATGACAGTGGCTGGCACAGATACGCAGTATTTT. Translation: CASSMTVAGTDTQYF.

This clonotype turned up a few times. CDR3 coding DNA: TGTGCCAGCAGCAGGGGGGAGCAGTACGTC. The encoded protein is CASSRGEQYV. The chain combines TRBV21-1 with TRBJ2-7; TRBD1 is the table's D call, not checked against the DNA. TRBV21-1 has pseudogene status. The CDR3 covers 10 residues.

This clonotype was counted at least ten times. Written as DNA, the CDR3 is TGTGCTAGTGGTTCCCTTGGTAGCGAGTACTTC. This sequence encodes CASGSLGSEYF. The V and J genes are TRBV12-5 and TRBJ2-4; perhaps TRBD2 as D (5 bases). Germline CDR1 LGHNT, CDR2 FRNRAP. CDR3 length: 11 amino acids. V was pared by 4 bases and J by 14 bases, with 12 bases between.

The rearrangement links TRBV25-1 to TRBJ2-1, with TRBD2 matching 11 bases. With V trimmed by 4 bases and J by 3 bases, 14 bases remained unmatched. This CDR3 contains 19 residues. The germline gives CDR1 MGHDK, CDR2 SYGVNS. CDR3 DNA sequence: TGTGCCAGCAGTGGCAACAGGGTTCTAGCGGGAGGCGGCTACAATGAGCAGTTCTTC. Encoded protein: CASSGNRVLAGGGYNEQFF. The entire variable domain, with the rest obtained from reference TRBV25-1 and TRBJ2-1, is as follows: EADIYQTPRYLVIGTGKKITLECSQTMGHDKMYWYQQDPGMELHLIHYSYGVNSTEKGDLSSESTVSRIRTEHFPLTLESARPSHTSQYLCASSGNRVLAGGGYNEQFFGPGTRLTVL.

This clonotype was recorded a few times. The J gene is TRBJ2-3, the V gene TRBV7-3, with D tentatively TRBD2 (6 bases). This CDR3 region has 14 residues. Trimming removed 4 bases from V and 6 bases from J, with 14 bases in between. Germline V CDR1 and CDR2: SGHTA, FQGTGA. CDR3 amino acids: CASSSGGRLDTQYF. CDR3 DNA: TGTGCCAGCAGCTCCGGGGGTAGACTTGATACGCAGTATTTT.

This clonotype showed up many times. The chain links TRBV20-1 to TRBJ2-5, with 11 bases that match TRBD2. With V trimmed by 7 bases and J by 3 bases, 10 bases remained unmatched. The CDR3 loop spans 15 amino acids. The V gene's germline CDR1 is DFQATT and CDR2 SNEGSKA (reference sequence). CDR3 coding DNA: TGCAGTGTAGCTAGCGGGAGGTTTCCGGAAGAGACCCAGTACTTC. Translation: CSVASGRFPEETQYF.

This clonotype was observed at least ten times. V is TRBV12-3 or TRBV12-4 and J is TRBJ2-3; TRBD2 agrees at 9 bases. V was clipped by 6 bases and J by 2 bases; unmatched bases: 3. The CDR3 has 14 residues. The CDR3: CASSLGLATDTQYF. In nucleotides, the CDR3 is TGTGCCAGCAGCTTGGGACTAGCCACAGATACGCAGTATTTT.

V and J are TRBV5-5 and TRBJ2-7; 7 bases align to TRBD1. Germline CDR1 SGHKS, CDR2 YYEKEE (reference sequence). There are 15 residues in the CDR3. V lost 3 bases, J lost 5 bases, and 11 bases stayed unmatched. Here the CDR3 DNA reads TGTGCCAGCAGCTCTCCGAAGACAGGGTTGCACGAGCAGTACTTC. Encoded protein: CASSSPKTGLHEQYF.

This clonotype has just a few counts. The chain combines TRBV24-1 with TRBJ2-3, with TRBD2 as a possible D gene (5 bases). Trimming took 3 bases from V and 0 from J, leaving 15 bases between them. Germline CDR1 KGHDR, CDR2 SFDVKD. The CDR3 covers 17 residues. CDR3 loop: CATSDPGLSDSTDTQYF. In DNA form, the CDR3 reads TGTGCCACCAGTGATCCCGGACTGTCGGACAGCACAGATACGCAGTATTTT.

This clonotype occurred many times. The genes are TRBV30 and TRBJ2-7; 8 bases agree with TRBD2. J gave up 2 bases and V 3 bases, and 9 bases lay outside the gene matches. This CDR3 comprises 15 residues. CDR1 and CDR2 from the germline V gene are GTSNPN and SVGIG (reference sequence). The CDR3 reads CAWRRAGGTTYEQYF. In nucleotides, the CDR3 is TGTGCCTGGAGACGTGCGGGAGGAACCACCTACGAGCAGTACTTC.

The chain links TRBV5-1 to TRBJ2-1; TRBD1 aligns across 8 bases. The length of the CDR3 is 16 residues. The germline V gene has CDR1 SGHRS and CDR2 YFSETQ. The ends lost 2 bases at V and 4 bases at J; junction bases unmatched: 8. The DNA of the CDR3 is TGCGCCAGCAGCTTCCGCGACAGGGGATCTTACAATGAGCAGTTCTTC. Encoded protein: CASSFRDRGSYNEQFF.

This clonotype was detected only a few times. The V and J genes are TRBV29-1 and TRBJ2-3, with 8 nucleotides matching TRBD1. There are 14 residues in the CDR3. In germline, CDR1 is SQVTM, CDR2 ANQGSEA. The V and J ends lost 4 bases and 2 bases, in that order; junction bases with no gene match: 5. Here the CDR3 DNA reads TGCAGCGTTGCGGACAGGGCCGCCACAGATACGCAGTATTTT. Translating gives CSVADRAATDTQYF.

This clonotype came up a few times. This chain uses TRBV20-1 with TRBJ1-2, with D possibly being TRBD1 (5 bases). The CDR3 consists of 13 residues. V lost 4 bases and J 8 bases, leaving 17 bases between the germline ends. CDR1 DFQATT and CDR2 SNEGSKA come from the germline V gene (reference sequence). In DNA form, the CDR3 reads TGCAGTGCTACCCTGTCCGGGACGTGGGGCTACACCTTC. It specifies CSATLSGTWGYTF.

This clonotype appeared many times. This rearrangement joins TRBV20-1 to TRBJ2-5; 9 bases align to TRBD1. V dropped 3 bases and J dropped 7; count of bases not matched to a gene: 12. The germline CDR1 and CDR2 sequences are DFQATT and SNEGSKA (reference sequence). CDR3 length: 15 amino acids. This chain's CDR3 is CSASRGTGFSVTQYF. The CDR3 bases are TGCAGTGCTAGTCGTGGGACAGGGTTTTCGGTGACCCAGTACTTC.

This clonotype was recorded at least ten times. The chain couples TRBV20-1 to TRBJ2-3; no firm D call. Germline CDR1 DFQATT, CDR2 SNEGSKA (reference sequence). The CDR3 is 13 residues long. Deletions cut 6 bases from V and 3 bases from J, with 13 bases between. CDR3 sequence (DNA): TGCAGTGCCGAGCCCCACTCTACAGATACGCAGTATTTT. Translation gives CSAEPHSTDTQYF.

This clonotype turned up a few times. One junction end does not reproduce the germline sequence, and a read error may be involved. The rearrangement links TRBV5-1 to TRBJ1-2; 7 nucleotides match TRBD1. Germline loops: CDR1 SGHRS, CDR2 YFSETQ. This CDR3 region has 11 residues. CDR3: CASSFDRDGAF. The CDR3 nucleotides are TGCGCCAGCAGCTTCGACAGGGATGGGGCCTTC.

This clonotype was picked up a small number of times. The chain couples TRBV5-1 to TRBJ2-7; D is perhaps TRBD1 (6 bases). The CDR3 is made up of 15 amino acids. Trimming removed 4 bases at V and 4 bases at J, with 18 bases between. CDR1 SGHRS and CDR2 YFSETQ come from the germline V gene. CDR3 sequence (DNA): TGCGCCAGCAGCCTGACGGGCAGGGGACGATACGAGCAGTACGTC. Amino acid sequence: CASSLTGRGRYEQYV.

This clonotype has ten or more counts. The chain couples TRBV7-2 to TRBJ1-6; D call uncertain. The V and J ends lost 6 bases and 7 bases respectively, with 16 bases between them. The CDR3 loop spans 15 amino acids. Germline V lookup: CDR1 SGHTA, CDR2 FQGNSA. CDR3 region: CASSLRGEGNSPLHF. The CDR3 DNA sequence: TGTGCCAGCAGTCTACGAGGAGAAGGGAATTCACCCCTCCACTTT.

This clonotype was counted between two and nine times. This rearrangement joins TRBV7-2 to TRBJ2-7; D perhaps matches TRBD1 (6 bases). Trimming removed 7 bases from V and 2 bases from J, with 15 bases in between. CDR1 and CDR2 (germline): SGHTA, FQGNSA. This CDR3 has 14 amino acids. CDR3 nucleotide sequence: TGTGCCAGCACCCGAACAGGGCAGCCCTACGAGCAGTACTTC. It codes for CASTRTGQPYEQYF.

This clonotype was counted at least ten times. DNA for the CDR3: TGCGCCAGCAGCTTGGGAAGGCCCTACAATGAGCAGTTCTTC. This translates into CASSLGRPYNEQFF. This chain joins TRBV5-1 and TRBJ2-1; D call uncertain. This CDR3 has 14 amino acids. V was trimmed by 0 bases and J by 2 bases, leaving 6 bases between them. CDR1 is SGHRS, CDR2 YFSETQ, per germline. Full variable domain (missing parts from reference TRBV5-1 and TRBJ2-1): KAGVTQTPRYLIKTRGQQVTLSCSPISGHRSVSWYQQTPGQGLQFLFEYFSETQRNKGNFPGRFSGRQFSNSRSEMNVSTLELGDSALYLCASSLGRPYNEQFFGPGTRLTVL.

This clonotype appeared a few times. The chain joins TRBV3-1 to TRBJ1-5; D ambiguous. Germline V gene data show CDR1 as LGHDT and CDR2 as YNNKEL (reference sequence). The CDR3 covers 16 residues. V shed 3 bases and J shed 6 bases, with 18 bases lying between them. CDR3 sequence (DNA): TGTGCCAGCAGCCACCGAGGCGCCGCTGACGGTCAGCCCCAGCATTTT. Translated, it gives CASSHRGAADGQPQHF.

This clonotype was counted ten times or more. This chain links TRBV12-3 or TRBV12-4 with TRBJ2-1; D perhaps matches TRBD2 (7 bases). The CDR3 extends over 13 amino acids. V lost 3 bases, J lost 10 bases, and 13 bases lay in between. The CDR3 DNA reads TGTGCCAGCAGTTTCGGGGGGCGACGGGAGCAGTTCTTC. Translation gives CASSFGGRREQFF.

This clonotype occurred many times. The rearrangement uses TRBV2 and TRBJ1-5, with a possible D match to TRBD1 (6 bases). The CDR3 consists of 12 residues. The V and J ends lost 6 bases and 9 bases respectively, with 12 bases between them. Germline-derived CDR1 and CDR2 are SNHLY and FYNNEI. The CDR3 loop reads CASRVTGPPQHF. Here the CDR3 DNA reads TGTGCCAGCAGAGTGACAGGACCGCCCCAGCATTTT.

This clonotype was observed many times. V gene TRBV9 combines with J gene TRBJ1-1; D gene ambiguous. V gave up 4 bases and J gave up 1 base, with 23 bases separating them. CDR3 length: 18 residues. CDR1 and CDR2 from the germline V gene are SGDLS and YYNGEE. CDR3 sequence reads: CASSPAHPGTYGNTEAFF. The CDR3 DNA follows: TGTGCCAGCAGCCCCGCCCATCCGGGAACCTACGGGAACACTGAAGCTTTCTTT.

This clonotype appeared a few times. The rearrangement uses TRBV6-5 and TRBJ2-1; 7 nucleotides line up with TRBD2. J lost 2 bases, V lost 1 base, and 5 bases had no gene match. The CDR3 has 16 residues. Germline lookup yields CDR1 MNHEY and CDR2 SVGAGI. CDR3 sequence: CASSYLGGSPYNEQFF. CDR3 sequence (DNA): TGTGCCAGCAGTTACTTGGGCGGGAGTCCCTACAATGAGCAGTTCTTC.

This clonotype has ten or more counts. The V call is TRBV25-1, the J call TRBJ2-1; D is ambiguous. Trimming took off 1 base at V and 7 bases at J, with 8 bases between the two ends. CDR3 length: 13 residues. Germline CDR1 reads MGHDK; CDR2 reads SYGVNS. CDR3 nucleotides: TGTGCCAGCAGTGAATTGGGCTGGAATGAGCAGTTCTTC. This gives the protein CASSELGWNEQFF.